The 15 T cell receptor beta chains below come from one sample, sequenced in a study of regulatory T cells in long-lasting Graves disease. Libraries of TCR beta came from iRepertoire HTBI primers plus Arm-PCR of CDR3 regions. TCRdb called the multiplex PCR reads again in MiXCR, with one record for every CDR3 protein. The sample has about 440,000 distinct CDR3 sequences, under 15% seen once. The sample's time point: newly diagnosed GD, antithyroid drugs for less than 3 months. PBMC-derived RNA was used for the TCR library. These data were also filed under a second study, of T cells in Graves' hyperthyroidism and ophthalmopathy.

The starting material was peripheral blood mononuclear cells (PBMCs), obtained at new diagnosis, from a patient treated with antithyroid drugs. These receptors all come from a woman aged 25-40 years with Graves disease.

The rearrangement links TRBV6-1 to TRBJ2-7; D may match TRBD1 or TRBD2 (5 bases each). V lost 5 bases, J lost 4 bases, and 12 bases lay in between. The CDR3 has 13 residues. CDR1 and CDR2 from the germline V gene are MNHNS and SASEGT. The CDR3: CASSRGVEYEQYF. DNA of the CDR3: TGTGCCAGCAGTAGAGGGGTGGAATACGAGCAGTACTTC.

This clonotype was picked up a small number of times. V and J are TRBV13 and TRBJ2-3; a weak D match, TRBD1 (6 bases). The germline gives CDR1 PRHDT, CDR2 FYEKMQ (reference sequence). The CDR3 runs to 14 residues. Trimming stripped 5 bases from V and 6 bases from J, with 15 bases between. The CDR3 coding sequence is TGTGCCAGCAGCCTAAAAGGAGACAGGGATACGCAGTATTTT. Translating it yields CASSLKGDRDTQYF.

This rearrangement joins TRBV20-1 to TRBJ2-2; no firm D call. V was clipped by 1 base and J by 4 bases, with 4 bases between them. Germline V lookup: CDR1 DFQATT, CDR2 SNEGSKA (reference sequence). CDR3 length: 12 amino acids. Written as DNA, the CDR3 is TGCAGTGCTAGAGCGAGCACCGGGGAGCTGTTTTTT. As protein: CSARASTGELFF.

This clonotype was counted a few times. CDR3 region: CASSSPPMAGWDKELFF. Here the CDR3 DNA reads TGTGCCAGCAGTTCGCCACCTATGGCCGGCTGGGACAAGGAGCTGTTTTTT. The V gene is TRBV6-5, the J gene TRBJ2-2, with D maybe TRBD1 (6 bases). The CDR3 length is 17 residues. The germline V gene encodes CDR1 MNHEY and CDR2 SVGAGI. V was shortened by 4 bases and J by 10 bases, with 25 bases between the two germline ends.

This clonotype was picked up a small number of times. The chain uses TRBV20-1 and TRBJ2-5, with TRBD2 matching over 9 bases. CDR3 size: 15 residues. The junction had 5 bases not matched to a gene; V was cut back by 3 bases and J by 0 bases. CDR1 and CDR2 (germline): DFQATT, SNEGSKA (reference sequence). CDR3 nucleotides: TGCAGTGCTAGTAGTACTAGCGGGTACCAAGAGACCCAGTACTTC. Its protein product is CSASSTSGYQETQYF.

This clonotype came up a few times. The V call is TRBV9, the J call TRBJ2-2; D uncertain. V was trimmed by 0 bases and J by 2 bases, leaving 5 bases between them. Looked up from germline, CDR1 is SGDLS and CDR2 is YYNGEE. CDR3 length equals 14 residues. CDR3 DNA sequence: TGTGCCAGCAGCGTAGTCGTAAACACCGGGGAGCTGTTTTTT. Amino acids: CASSVVVNTGELFF.

V gene TRBV11-2 combines with J gene TRBJ1-1; no firm D call. Per the germline V gene, CDR1 is SGHAT and CDR2 is FQNNGV. V was shortened by 3 bases and J by 8 bases, with 16 bases between the two germline ends. This CDR3 contains 14 residues. The CDR3 here is CASSLSLSNLEAFF. The CDR3 nucleotides are TGTGCCAGCAGCTTGAGCTTGTCCAATCTCGAAGCTTTCTTT.

This clonotype was detected only a few times. This chain uses TRBV7-9 with TRBJ2-7; TRBD2 aligns across 8 bases. From germline, CDR1 is SEHNR and CDR2 FQNEAQ (reference sequence). The CDR3 contains 18 residues. Unmatched junction bases numbered 19, after V lost 5 bases and J lost 4 bases. The CDR3 bases are TGTGCCAGCAGCCTCGGGCTGGCGGGCGGGAGGACGGGTTACGAGCAGTACTTC. Protein product: CASSLGLAGGRTGYEQYF.

This clonotype has ten or more counts. The J gene is TRBJ1-1, the V gene TRBV28; a possible D gene is TRBD1 (5 bases). V was clipped by 6 bases and J by 11 bases, with 16 bases between them. This CDR3 spans 12 amino acids. Germline V CDR1 and CDR2: MDHEN, SYDVKM. This chain's CDR3 is CASSSGGSHAFF. The DNA for the CDR3 is TGTGCCAGCAGCTCCGGGGGGAGTCATGCTTTCTTT.

This clonotype was found many times. V gene TRBV29-1 combines with J gene TRBJ2-1, with D perhaps TRBD1 or TRBD2 (5 bases each). CDR1 is SQVTM, CDR2 ANQGSEA, per germline. V was cut by 6 bases and J by 0 bases, with 12 bases left in between. This CDR3 is 14 amino acids long. The CDR3 DNA sequence: TGCAGCGTAATCCGGGACCACTCCTACAATGAGCAGTTCTTC. It codes for CSVIRDHSYNEQFF.

This clonotype was counted only a few times. At one end, the junction sequence differs from germline, possibly due to a read error. The chain is built from TRBV12-3 or TRBV12-4 and TRBJ1-6, with D maybe TRBD1 (5 bases). The CDR3 is 15 amino acids. CDR3 region: CVSSLQGVTNSPLHF. CDR3 coding DNA: TGTGTCAGCAGTTTACAAGGGGTGACGAATTCACCCCTCCACTTT.

This clonotype appeared many times. CDR3 sequence reads: CASSQEPGHGTGELFF. The CDR3 DNA sequence: TGTGCCAGCAGCCAAGAACCAGGGCACGGCACCGGGGAGCTGTTTTTT. The V call is TRBV3-1, the J call TRBJ2-2, with a weak D call TRBD1 (5 bases). CDR3 length equals 16 residues. Looked up from germline, CDR1 is LGHDT and CDR2 is YNNKEL (reference sequence). V lost 0 bases, J lost 4 bases, and 12 bases lay in between.

This clonotype was detected a few times. For the CDR3, the DNA is TGTGCCAGCAGTCTAGGGACAGAATTAGTGCAGTTCTTC. Translating it yields CASSLGTELVQFF. V and J are TRBV28 and TRBJ2-1, with 7 bases that match TRBD1. Germline CDR1 and CDR2: MDHEN and SYDVKM. The CDR3 extends over 13 amino acids. The junction had 10 bases not matched to a gene; V was cut back by 5 bases and J by 12 bases.

V usage is TRBV4-2 and J usage is TRBJ2-1; D unresolved. The V gene lost 0 bases and the J gene lost 5 bases, with 11 bases spanning the gap. The CDR3 consists of 15 residues. The germline V gene encodes CDR1 LGHNA and CDR2 YNFKEQ. As DNA, the CDR3 is TGTGCCAGCAGCCAAGATCCGTTGGTCGACAATGAGCAGTTCTTC. This encodes CASSQDPLVDNEQFF.

This clonotype was seen ten or more times. The V and J genes are TRBV29-1 and TRBJ1-5; unclear D gene. The CDR3 loop spans 12 amino acids. V lost 3 bases, J lost 8 bases, and 11 bases lay in between. Germline V gene data show CDR1 as SQVTM and CDR2 as ANQGSEA. CDR3: CSVEGSGEPQHF. As DNA, the CDR3 is TGCAGCGTTGAGGGGTCCGGGGAGCCCCAGCATTTT.